This paragraph covers one T cell receptor (beta chain) sequence. Antigen specificity is unknown. The data stem from a study of a mutant IDH1 vaccine in newly diagnosed glioma. Repertoires were generated with immunoSEQ multiplex PCR, while TCRdb's copy carries only in-frame clones and drops some. This table holds 58,000 or so clones, over 70% found once. Time point defined: week 23, last vaccination. A single vaccine dose contained 300 ug of mutant IDH1 20-mer peptide, and topical imiquimod was used with it. The TCR comes from a man between 40 and 49 years old with glioma. Specimen: PBMCs, collected from a glioma patient whose treatment included an IDH1 peptide vaccine.

The CDR3 DNA reads as TGTGCCAGTAGTTCCCTGGACAGACAAGAGACCCAGTACTTC. Translation: CASSSLDRQETQYF. The V call is TRBV19, the J call TRBJ2-5; D is perhaps TRBD1 (6 bases). V lost 5 bases to trimming and J lost 2 bases, with 12 bases between them. CDR3 length: 14 amino acids. CDR1 is LNHDA and CDR2 is SQIVND in the germline V gene (reference sequence).